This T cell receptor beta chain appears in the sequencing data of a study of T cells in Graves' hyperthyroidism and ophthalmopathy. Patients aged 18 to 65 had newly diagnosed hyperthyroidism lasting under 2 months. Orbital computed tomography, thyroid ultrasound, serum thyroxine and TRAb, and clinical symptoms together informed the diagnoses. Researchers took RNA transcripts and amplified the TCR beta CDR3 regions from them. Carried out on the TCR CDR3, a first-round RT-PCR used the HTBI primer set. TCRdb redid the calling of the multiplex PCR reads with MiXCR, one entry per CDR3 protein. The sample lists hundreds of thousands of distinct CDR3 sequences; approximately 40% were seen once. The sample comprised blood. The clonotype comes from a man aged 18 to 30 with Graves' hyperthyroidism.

The CDR3 bases are TGTGCCAGCACTACAGGAGGGGCCCCAGGTGAGCAGTACTTC. As protein: CASTTGGAPGEQYF. The V and J genes are TRBV5-6 and TRBJ2-7, with a tentative D call TRBD2 (6 bases). This CDR3 region has 14 residues. Germline V gene lookup returns CDR1 SGHDT and CDR2 YYEEEE. The ends were cut back, 6 bases at V and 7 bases at J, with 20 bases in the middle.